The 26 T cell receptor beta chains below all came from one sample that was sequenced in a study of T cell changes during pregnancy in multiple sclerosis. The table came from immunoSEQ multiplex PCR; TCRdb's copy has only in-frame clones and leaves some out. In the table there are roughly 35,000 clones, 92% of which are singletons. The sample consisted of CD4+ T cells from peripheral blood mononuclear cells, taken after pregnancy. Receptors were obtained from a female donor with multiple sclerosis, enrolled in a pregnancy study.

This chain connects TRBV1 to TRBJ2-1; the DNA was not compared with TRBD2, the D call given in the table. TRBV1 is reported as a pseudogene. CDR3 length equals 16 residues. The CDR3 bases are TGCACCAGCAGCAAGGGGCGGCGGGAGAAAGGGAATGAGCAGTTCTTC. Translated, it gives CTSSKGRREKGNEQFF.

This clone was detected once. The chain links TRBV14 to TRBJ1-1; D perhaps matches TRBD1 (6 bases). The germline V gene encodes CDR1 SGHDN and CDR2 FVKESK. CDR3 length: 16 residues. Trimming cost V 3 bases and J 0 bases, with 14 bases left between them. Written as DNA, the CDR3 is TGTGCCAGCAGCCACGGACAGCCAGACATGAACACTGAAGCTTTCTTT. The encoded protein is CASSHGQPDMNTEAFF.

CDR3 loop: CATSTPGQGHEQYF. The DNA for the CDR3 is TGTGCCACCAGCACCCCGGGACAGGGCCACGAGCAGTACTTC. The chain links TRBV15 to TRBJ2-7, with 9 nucleotides matching TRBD1. Losses at the gene ends were 4 bases for V and 5 bases for J; bases not matched to a gene: 6. The CDR3 runs 14 residues. Germline lookup yields CDR1 LNHNV and CDR2 YYDKDF (reference sequence).

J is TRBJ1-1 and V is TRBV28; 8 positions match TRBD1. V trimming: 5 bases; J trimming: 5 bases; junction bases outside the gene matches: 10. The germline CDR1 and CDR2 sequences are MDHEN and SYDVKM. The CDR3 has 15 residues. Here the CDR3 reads CASSGQGLGETEAFF. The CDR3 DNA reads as TGTGCCAGCAGTGGACAGGGTCTGGGGGAAACTGAAGCTTTCTTT.

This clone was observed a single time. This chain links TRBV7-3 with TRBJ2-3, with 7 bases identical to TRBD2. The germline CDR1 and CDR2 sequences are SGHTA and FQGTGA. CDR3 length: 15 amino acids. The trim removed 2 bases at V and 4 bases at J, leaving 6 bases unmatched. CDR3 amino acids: CASSLGAGVADTQYF. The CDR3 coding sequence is TGTGCCAGCAGCTTAGGTGCGGGAGTGGCAGATACGCAGTATTTT.

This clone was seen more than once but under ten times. CDR3 DNA sequence: TGTGCCAGCAGTGACGTGGCGGGAGGGCCTATTGAGCAGTTCTTC. This codes for CASSDVAGGPIEQFF. The chain employs TRBV6-4 and TRBJ2-1; 9 positions agree with TRBD2. The CDR3 spans 15 residues. Looked up from germline, CDR1 is MRHNA and CDR2 is SNTAGT. The ends lost 2 bases at V and 9 bases at J; junction bases unmatched: 8.

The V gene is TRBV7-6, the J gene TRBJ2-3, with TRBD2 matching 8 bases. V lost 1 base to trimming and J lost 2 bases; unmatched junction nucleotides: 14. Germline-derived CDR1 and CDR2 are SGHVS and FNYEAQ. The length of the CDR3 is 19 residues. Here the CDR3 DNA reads TGTGCCAGCAGCTTAGTCCGCCGGGGGGGGCGAGGGAACACAGATACGCAGTATTTT. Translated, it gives CASSLVRRGGRGNTDTQYF.

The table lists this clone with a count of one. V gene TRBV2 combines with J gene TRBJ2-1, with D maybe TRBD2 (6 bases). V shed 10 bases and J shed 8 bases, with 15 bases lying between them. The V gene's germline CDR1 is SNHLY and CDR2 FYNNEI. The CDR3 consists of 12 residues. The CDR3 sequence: CAITSTGYEQFF. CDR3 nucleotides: TGTGCCATAACTAGCACCGGGTATGAGCAGTTCTTC.

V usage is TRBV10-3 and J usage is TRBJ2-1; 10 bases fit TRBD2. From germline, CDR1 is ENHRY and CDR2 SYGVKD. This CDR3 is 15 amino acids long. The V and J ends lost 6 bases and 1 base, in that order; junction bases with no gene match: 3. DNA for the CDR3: TGTGCCATCAGAGAGCGGGAGGGGTCCTACAATGAGCAGTTCTTC. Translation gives CAIREREGSYNEQFF.

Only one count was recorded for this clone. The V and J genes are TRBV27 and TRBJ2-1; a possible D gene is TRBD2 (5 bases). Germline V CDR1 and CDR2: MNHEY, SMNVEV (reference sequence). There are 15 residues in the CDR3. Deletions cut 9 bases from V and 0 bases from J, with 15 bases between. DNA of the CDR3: TGTGCCAGTCCTAGGAGGCCTTACTCCTACAATGAGCAGTTCTTC. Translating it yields CASPRRPYSYNEQFF.

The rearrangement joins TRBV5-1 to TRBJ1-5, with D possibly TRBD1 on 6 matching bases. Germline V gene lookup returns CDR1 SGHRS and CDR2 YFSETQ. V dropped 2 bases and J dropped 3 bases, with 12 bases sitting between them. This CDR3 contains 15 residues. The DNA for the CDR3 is TGCGCCAGCAGCTTAGGGGGGGGTTCCAATCAGCCCCAGCATTTT. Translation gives CASSLGGGSNQPQHF.

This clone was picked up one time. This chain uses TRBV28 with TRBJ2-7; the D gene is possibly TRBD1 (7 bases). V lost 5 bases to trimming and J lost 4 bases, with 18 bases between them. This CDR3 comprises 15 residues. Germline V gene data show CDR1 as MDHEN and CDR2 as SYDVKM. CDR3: CASSPAGQGGYEQYF. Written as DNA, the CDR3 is TGTGCCAGCAGTCCGGCGGGGCAGGGGGGTTACGAGCAGTACTTC. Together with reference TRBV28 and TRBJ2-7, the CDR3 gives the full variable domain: DVKVTQSSRYLVKRTGEKVFLECVQDMDHENMFWYRQDPGLGLRLIYFSYDVKMKEKGDIPEGYSVSREKKERFSLILESASTNQTSMYLCASSPAGQGGYEQYFGPGTRLTVT.

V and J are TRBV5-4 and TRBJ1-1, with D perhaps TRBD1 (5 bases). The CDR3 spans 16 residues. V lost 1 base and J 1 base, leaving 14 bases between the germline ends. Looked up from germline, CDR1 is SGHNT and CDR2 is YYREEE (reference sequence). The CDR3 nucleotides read TGTGCCAGCAGCTTGCAGGGCGGGGGACCGAACACTGAAGCTTTCTTT. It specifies CASSLQGGGPNTEAFF.

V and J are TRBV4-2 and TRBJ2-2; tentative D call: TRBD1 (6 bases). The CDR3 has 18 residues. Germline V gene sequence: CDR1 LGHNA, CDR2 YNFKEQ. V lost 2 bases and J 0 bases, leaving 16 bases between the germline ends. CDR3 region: CASSQKVMGTSNTGELFF. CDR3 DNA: TGTGCCAGCAGCCAAAAGGTAATGGGGACATCGAACACCGGGGAGCTGTTTTTT.

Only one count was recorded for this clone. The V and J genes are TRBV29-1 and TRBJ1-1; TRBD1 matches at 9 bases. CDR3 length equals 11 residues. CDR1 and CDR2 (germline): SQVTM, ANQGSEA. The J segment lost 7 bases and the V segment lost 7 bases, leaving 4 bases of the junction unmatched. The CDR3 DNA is TGCAGCGCGGGACAGGGTAGTGAAGCTTTCTTT. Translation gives CSAGQGSEAFF.

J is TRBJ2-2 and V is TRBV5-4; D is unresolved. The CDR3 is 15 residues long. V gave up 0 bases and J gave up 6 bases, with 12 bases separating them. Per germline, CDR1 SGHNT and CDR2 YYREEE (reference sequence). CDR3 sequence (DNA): TGTGCCAGCAGCTTGGACAGTCTCGTCTCCGGGGAGCTGTTTTTT. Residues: CASSLDSLVSGELFF. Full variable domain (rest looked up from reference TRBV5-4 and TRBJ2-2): ETGVTQSPTHLIKTRGQQVTLRCSSQSGHNTVSWYQQALGQGPQFIFQYYREEENGRGNFPPRFSGLQFPNYSSELNVNALELDDSALYLCASSLDSLVSGELFFGEGSRLTVL.

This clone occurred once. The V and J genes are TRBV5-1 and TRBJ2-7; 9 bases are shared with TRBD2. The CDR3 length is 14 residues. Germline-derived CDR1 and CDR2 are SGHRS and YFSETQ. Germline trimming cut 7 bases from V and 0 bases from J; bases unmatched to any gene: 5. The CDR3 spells CASSRGGFSYEQYF. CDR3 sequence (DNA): TGCGCCAGCTCGCGGGGGGGATTCTCCTACGAGCAGTACTTC.

The CDR3 nucleotides are TGTGCCAGCAGCTCTTACGCGGACAGGGGGCGTAGCACAGATACGCAGTATTTT. Protein: CASSSYADRGRSTDTQYF. V usage is TRBV7-2 and J usage is TRBJ2-3, with 11 bases aligning to TRBD1. CDR3 length: 18 amino acids. The J segment lost 0 bases and the V segment lost 4 bases, leaving 9 bases of the junction unmatched. Germline V gene lookup returns CDR1 SGHTA and CDR2 FQGNSA.

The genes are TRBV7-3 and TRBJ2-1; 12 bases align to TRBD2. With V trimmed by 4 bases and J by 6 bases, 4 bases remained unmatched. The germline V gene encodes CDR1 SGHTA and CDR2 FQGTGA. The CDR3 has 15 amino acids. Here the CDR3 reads CASSSRTSGVNEQFF. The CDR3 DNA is TGTGCCAGCAGCTCCAGGACTAGCGGGGTCAATGAGCAGTTCTTC.

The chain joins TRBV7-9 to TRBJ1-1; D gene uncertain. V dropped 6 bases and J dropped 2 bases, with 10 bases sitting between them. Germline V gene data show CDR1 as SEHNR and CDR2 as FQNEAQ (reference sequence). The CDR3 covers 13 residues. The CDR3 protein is CASRYTQNTEAFF. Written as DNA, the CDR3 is TGTGCCAGCAGATATACACAAAACACTGAAGCTTTCTTT. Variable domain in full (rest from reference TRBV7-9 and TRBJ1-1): DTGVSQNPRHKITKRGQNVTFRCDPISEHNRLYWYRQTLGQGPEFLTYFQNEAQLEKSRLLSDRFSAERPKGSFSTLEIQRTEQGDSAMYLCASRYTQNTEAFFGQGTRLTVV.

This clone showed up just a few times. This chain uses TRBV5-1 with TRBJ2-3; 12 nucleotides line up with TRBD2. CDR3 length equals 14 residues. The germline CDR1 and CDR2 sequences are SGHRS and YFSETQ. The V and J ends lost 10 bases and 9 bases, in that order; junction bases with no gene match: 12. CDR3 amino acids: CACSSGGADGTQYF. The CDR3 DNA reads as TGCGCCTGCTCTAGCGGGGGGGCCGACGGCACGCAGTATTTT.

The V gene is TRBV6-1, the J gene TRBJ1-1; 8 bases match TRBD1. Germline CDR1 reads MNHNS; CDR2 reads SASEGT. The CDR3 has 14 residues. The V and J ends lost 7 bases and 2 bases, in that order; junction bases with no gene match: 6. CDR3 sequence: CASTQTGVNTEAFF. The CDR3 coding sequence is TGTGCCAGCACCCAGACAGGGGTAAACACTGAAGCTTTCTTT.

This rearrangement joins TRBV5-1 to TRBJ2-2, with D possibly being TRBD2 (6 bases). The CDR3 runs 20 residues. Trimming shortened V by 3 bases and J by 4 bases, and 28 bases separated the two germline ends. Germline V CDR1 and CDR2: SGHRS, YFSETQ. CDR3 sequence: CASSYLGSRLGQGGTGELFF. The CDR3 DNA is TGCGCCAGCAGCTACCTAGGCTCTCGATTGGGGCAGGGAGGCACCGGGGAGCTGTTTTTT.

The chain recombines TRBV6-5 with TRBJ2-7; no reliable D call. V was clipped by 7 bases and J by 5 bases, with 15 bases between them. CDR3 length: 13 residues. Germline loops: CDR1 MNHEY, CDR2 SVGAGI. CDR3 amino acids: CASTSQTRNEQYF. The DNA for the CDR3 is TGTGCCAGCACCTCACAGACAAGAAACGAGCAGTACTTC.

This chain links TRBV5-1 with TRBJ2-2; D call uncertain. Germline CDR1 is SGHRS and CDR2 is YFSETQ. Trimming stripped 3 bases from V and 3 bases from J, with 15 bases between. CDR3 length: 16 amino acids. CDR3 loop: CASSWSEKADTGELFF. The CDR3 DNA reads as TGCGCCAGCAGCTGGAGCGAGAAGGCGGACACCGGGGAGCTGTTTTTT.

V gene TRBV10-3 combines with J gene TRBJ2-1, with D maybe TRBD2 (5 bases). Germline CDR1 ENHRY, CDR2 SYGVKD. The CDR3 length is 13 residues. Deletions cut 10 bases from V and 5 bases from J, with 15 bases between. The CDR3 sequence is CATVARLDNEQFF. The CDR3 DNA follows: TGTGCCACCGTAGCGCGTCTGGACAATGAGCAGTTCTTC.